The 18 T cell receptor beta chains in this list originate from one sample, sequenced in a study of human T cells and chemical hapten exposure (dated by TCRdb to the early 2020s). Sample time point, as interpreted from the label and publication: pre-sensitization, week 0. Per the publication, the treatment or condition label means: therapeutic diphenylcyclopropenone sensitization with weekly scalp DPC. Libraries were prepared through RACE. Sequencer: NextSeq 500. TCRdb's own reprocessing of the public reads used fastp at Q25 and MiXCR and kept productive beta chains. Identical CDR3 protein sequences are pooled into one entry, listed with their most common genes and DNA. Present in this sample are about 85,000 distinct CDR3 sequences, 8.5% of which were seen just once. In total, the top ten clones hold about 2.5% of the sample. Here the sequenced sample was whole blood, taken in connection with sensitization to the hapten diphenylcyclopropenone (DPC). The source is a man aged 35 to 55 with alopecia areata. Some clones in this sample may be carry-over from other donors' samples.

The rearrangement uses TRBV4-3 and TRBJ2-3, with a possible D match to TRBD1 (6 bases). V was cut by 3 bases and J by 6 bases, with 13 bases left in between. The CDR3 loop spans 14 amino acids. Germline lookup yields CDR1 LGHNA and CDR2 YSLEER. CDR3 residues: CASSQDTGFDTQYF. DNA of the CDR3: TGCGCCAGCAGCCAGGACACAGGGTTCGATACGCAGTATTTT.

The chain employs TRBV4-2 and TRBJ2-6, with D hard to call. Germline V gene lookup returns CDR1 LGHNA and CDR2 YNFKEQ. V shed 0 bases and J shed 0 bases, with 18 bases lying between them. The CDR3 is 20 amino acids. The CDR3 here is CASSQEIGEQLRSGANVLTF. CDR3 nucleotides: TGTGCCAGCAGCCAAGAAATAGGTGAACAACTACGCTCTGGGGCCAACGTCCTGACTTTC.

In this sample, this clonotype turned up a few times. DNA of the CDR3: TGTGCCAGCAGCCCCTCCTATCCTGGGGCCAACGTCCTGACTTTC. It specifies CASSPSYPGANVLTF. This sequence joins TRBV7-3 and TRBJ2-6; D call uncertain. Germline lookup yields CDR1 SGHTA and CDR2 FQGTGA. The CDR3 loop spans 15 amino acids. Trimming stripped 5 bases from V and 2 bases from J, with 10 bases between. Complete variable domain (other parts from reference TRBV7-3 and TRBJ2-6): GAGVSQTPSNKVTEKGKYVELRCDPISGHTALYWYRQSLGQGPEFLIYFQGTGAADDSGLPNDRFFAVRPEGSVSTLKIQRTERGDSAVYLCASSPSYPGANVLTFGAGSRLTVL.

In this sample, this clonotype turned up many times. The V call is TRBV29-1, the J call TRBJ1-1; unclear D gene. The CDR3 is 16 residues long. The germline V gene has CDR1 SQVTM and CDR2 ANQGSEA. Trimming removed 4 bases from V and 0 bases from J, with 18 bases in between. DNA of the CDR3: TGCAGCGTTGCAGTATCGGGGAGACCAATGAACACTGAAGCTTTCTTT. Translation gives CSVAVSGRPMNTEAFF.

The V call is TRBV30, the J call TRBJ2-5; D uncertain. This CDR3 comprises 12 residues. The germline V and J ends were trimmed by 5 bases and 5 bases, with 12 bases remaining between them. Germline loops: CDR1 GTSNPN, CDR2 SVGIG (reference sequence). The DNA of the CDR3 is TGTGCCTGGTCGAGGTTTGTGGAGACCCAGTACTTC. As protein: CAWSRFVETQYF.

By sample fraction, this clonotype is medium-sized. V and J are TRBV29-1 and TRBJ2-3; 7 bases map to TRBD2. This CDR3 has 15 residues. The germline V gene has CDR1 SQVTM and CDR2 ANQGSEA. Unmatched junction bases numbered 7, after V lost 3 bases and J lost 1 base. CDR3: CSVDGRAVGTDTQYF. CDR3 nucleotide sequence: TGCAGCGTTGATGGGAGGGCCGTAGGCACAGATACGCAGTATTTT.

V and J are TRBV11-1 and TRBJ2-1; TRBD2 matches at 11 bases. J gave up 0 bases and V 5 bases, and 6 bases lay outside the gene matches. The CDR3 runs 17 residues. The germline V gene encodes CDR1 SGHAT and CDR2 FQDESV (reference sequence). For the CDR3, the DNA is TGTGCCAGCAGCAGGACTAGCGGGCTAAGCTCCTACAATGAGCAGTTCTTC. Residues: CASSRTSGLSSYNEQFF.

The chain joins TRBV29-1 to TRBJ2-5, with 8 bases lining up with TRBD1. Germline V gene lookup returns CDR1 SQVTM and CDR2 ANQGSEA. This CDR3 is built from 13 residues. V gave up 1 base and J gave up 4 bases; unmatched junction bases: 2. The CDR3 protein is CSVEAGGAETQYF. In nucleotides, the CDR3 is TGCAGCGTTGAAGCAGGGGGCGCAGAGACCCAGTACTTC.

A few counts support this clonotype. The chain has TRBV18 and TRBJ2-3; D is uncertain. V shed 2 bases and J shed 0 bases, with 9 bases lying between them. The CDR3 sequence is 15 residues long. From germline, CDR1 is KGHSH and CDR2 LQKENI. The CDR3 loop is CASSPSTQSTDTQYF. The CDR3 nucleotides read TGTGCCAGCTCACCAAGCACCCAGAGCACAGATACGCAGTATTTT.

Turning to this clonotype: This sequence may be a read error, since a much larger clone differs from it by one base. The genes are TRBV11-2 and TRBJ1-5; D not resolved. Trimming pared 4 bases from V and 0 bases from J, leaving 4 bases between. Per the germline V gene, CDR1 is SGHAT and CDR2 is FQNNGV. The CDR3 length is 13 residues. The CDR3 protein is CASSYTSNQPQHF. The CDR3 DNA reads TGTGCCAGCAGCTACACTAGCAATCAGCCCCAGCATTTT.

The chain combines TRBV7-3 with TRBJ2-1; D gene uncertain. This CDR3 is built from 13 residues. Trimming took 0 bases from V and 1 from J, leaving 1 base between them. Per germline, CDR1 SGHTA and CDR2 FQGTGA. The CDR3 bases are TGTGCCAGCAGCTTAACATCCTACAATGAGCAGTTCTTC. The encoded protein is CASSLTSYNEQFF.

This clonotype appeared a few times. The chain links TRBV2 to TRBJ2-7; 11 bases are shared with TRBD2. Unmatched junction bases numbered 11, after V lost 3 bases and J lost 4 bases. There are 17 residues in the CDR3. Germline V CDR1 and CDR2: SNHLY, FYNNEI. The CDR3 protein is CASSDLGTLAGDYEQYF. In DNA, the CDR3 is TGTGCCAGCAGTGACCTTGGGACACTAGCGGGAGATTACGAGCAGTACTTC.

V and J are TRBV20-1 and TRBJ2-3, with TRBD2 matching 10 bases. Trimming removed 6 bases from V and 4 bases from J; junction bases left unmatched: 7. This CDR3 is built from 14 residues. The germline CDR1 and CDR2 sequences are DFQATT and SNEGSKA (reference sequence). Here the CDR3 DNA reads TGCAGTGCGATAGCGGGAGGTAGCGCAGATACGCAGTATTTT. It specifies CSAIAGGSADTQYF.

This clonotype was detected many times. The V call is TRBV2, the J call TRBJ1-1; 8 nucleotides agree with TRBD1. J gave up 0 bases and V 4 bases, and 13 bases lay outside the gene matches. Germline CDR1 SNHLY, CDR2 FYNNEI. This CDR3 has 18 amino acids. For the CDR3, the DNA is TGTGCCAGCAGTGCCACGCAGGGGGCGCGGAGAATGAACACTGAAGCTTTCTTT. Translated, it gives CASSATQGARRMNTEAFF.

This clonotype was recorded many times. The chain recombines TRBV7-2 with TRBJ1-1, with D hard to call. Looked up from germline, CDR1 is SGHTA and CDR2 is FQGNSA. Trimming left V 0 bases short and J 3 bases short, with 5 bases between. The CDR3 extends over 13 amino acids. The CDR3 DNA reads TGTGCCAGCAGCTTAGCACGTTACACTGAAGCTTTCTTT. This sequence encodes CASSLARYTEAFF.

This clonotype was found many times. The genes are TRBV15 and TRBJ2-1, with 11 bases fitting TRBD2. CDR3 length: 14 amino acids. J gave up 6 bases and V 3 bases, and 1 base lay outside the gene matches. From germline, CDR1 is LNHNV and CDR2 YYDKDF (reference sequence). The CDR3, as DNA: TGTGCCACCAGCAGTCTAGCGGGAGGCAATGAGCAGTTCTTC. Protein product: CATSSLAGGNEQFF.

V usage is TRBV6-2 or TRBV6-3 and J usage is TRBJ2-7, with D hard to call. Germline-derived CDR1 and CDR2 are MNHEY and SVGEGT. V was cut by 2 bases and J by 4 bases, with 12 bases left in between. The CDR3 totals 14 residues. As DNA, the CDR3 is TGTGCCAGCAGTTACAGCGCAGGCACTTACGAGCAGTACTTC. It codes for CASSYSAGTYEQYF.

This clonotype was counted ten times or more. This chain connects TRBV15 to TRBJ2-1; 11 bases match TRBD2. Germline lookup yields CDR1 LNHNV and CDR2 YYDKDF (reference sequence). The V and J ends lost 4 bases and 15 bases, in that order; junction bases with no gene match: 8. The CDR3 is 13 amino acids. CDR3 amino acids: CATSMTSGMGGFF. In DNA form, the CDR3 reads TGTGCCACCAGCATGACTAGCGGGATGGGGGGGTTCTTC. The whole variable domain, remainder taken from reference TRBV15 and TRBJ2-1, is DAMVIQNPRYQVTQFGKPVTLSCSQTLNHNVMYWYQQKSSQAPKLLFHYYDKDFNNEADTPDNFQSRRPNTSFCFLDIRSPGLGDTAMYLCATSMTSGMGGFFGPGTRLTVL.